The T cell receptor beta chain under discussion was sequenced for a study of OX40 agonist ivuxolimab in advanced cancers. Some clones are missing from TCRdb's copy, which holds only in-frame ones; the method was immunoSEQ multiplex PCR. The sample yields 65,000 to 75,000 clones, about 85% seen once. The CDR3 is 13 amino acids. The germline V gene encodes CDR1 MNHEY and CDR2 SMNVEV (reference sequence). Trimming removed 0 bases from V and 5 bases from J, with 4 bases in between. The specimen comprised CD4+ or CD8+ T cells sorted from blood, sampled in a trial of the OX40 agonist ivuxolimab. The receptor was derived from an adult with an advanced solid tumor such as melanoma, head and neck, liver or kidney cancer. This rearrangement joins TRBV27 to TRBJ2-2; D not resolved. The chain's CDR3 is CASSLSRTGELFF. The CDR3 DNA reads as TGTGCCAGCAGTTTATCGAGGACCGGGGAGCTGTTTTTT.